These 15 T cell receptor beta chains share one sample of origin, sequenced in a study of blood T cells in healthy people across ages. Combining a sample-barcoded 5' primer with a J-beta primer mix, a second PCR ran for 7 to 11 cycles. Each CDR3 protein gets one entry after TCRdb re-called the 5' RACE reads with MiXCR. The sample lists approximately 900,000 distinct CDR3 sequences, under 35% seen once, with roughly a tenth in the top ten. These data are also associated with another study on T cells of mothers and their children.

Material for sequencing was blood. These receptors came from a woman aged 40 to 50 in good health.

The chain uses TRBV20-1 and TRBJ1-4; D is ambiguous. Germline assignment: CDR1 DFQATT and CDR2 SNEGSKA (reference sequence). V was trimmed by 0 bases and J by 8 bases, leaving 19 bases between them. The CDR3 is made up of 16 amino acids. CDR3 sequence: CSARDSFRDSREKLFF. CDR3 coding DNA: TGCAGTGCTAGAGATAGCTTCCGGGATTCTAGGGAAAAACTGTTTTTT.

The gene calls are TRBV14 and TRBJ2-1; D is undetermined. The germline CDR1 and CDR2 sequences are SGHDN and FVKESK. The CDR3 length is 14 residues. V dropped 5 bases and J dropped 8 bases, with 16 bases sitting between them. The DNA of the CDR3 is TGTGCCAGCAGCGAATCCCATAGTATCGATGAGCAGTTCTTC. It yields the protein CASSESHSIDEQFF. The full variable domain, with the rest looked up from reference TRBV14 and TRBJ2-1, is EAGVTQFPSHSVIEKGQTVTLRCDPISGHDNLYWYRRVMGKEIKFLLHFVKESKQDESGMPNNRFLAERTGGTYSTLKVQPAELEDSGVYFCASSESHSIDEQFFGPGTRLTVL.

The V and J genes are TRBV28 and TRBJ2-7; either TRBD1 or TRBD2 may fit D (5 bases each). This CDR3 spans 14 amino acids. The V end lost 6 bases, the J end lost 3 bases, and 15 bases lay between the germline ends. The germline CDR1 and CDR2 sequences are MDHEN and SYDVKM. In DNA, the CDR3 is TGTGCCAGCAGCCCCGGGACCAACCTCTACGAGCAGTACTTC. Translating gives CASSPGTNLYEQYF.

The table lists this clonotype with many counts. The CDR3 region is CASSSPGGSETYGYTF. The DNA for the CDR3 is TGTGCCAGCAGCTCTCCAGGCGGGTCGGAAACCTATGGCTACACCTTC. This chain uses TRBV7-9 with TRBJ1-2; D unresolved. The CDR3 sequence is 16 residues long. The V gene's germline CDR1 is SEHNR and CDR2 FQNEAQ (reference sequence). V shed 4 bases and J shed 4 bases, with 19 bases lying between them. The whole variable domain, filled in from reference TRBV7-9 and TRBJ1-2, reads DTGVSQNPRHKITKRGQNVTFRCDPISEHNRLYWYRQTLGQGPEFLTYFQNEAQLEKSRLLSDRFSAERPKGSFSTLEIQRTEQGDSAMYLCASSSPGGSETYGYTFGSGTRLTVV.

The chain employs TRBV7-3 and TRBJ1-4; TRBD1 aligns across 10 bases. Germline trimming cut 0 bases from V and 7 bases from J; bases unmatched to any gene: 2. Germline V CDR1 and CDR2: SGHTA, FQGTGA. This CDR3 has 15 amino acids. CDR3: CASSLTGTGAEKLFF. CDR3 sequence (DNA): TGTGCCAGCAGCTTAACCGGGACAGGGGCTGAAAAACTGTTTTTT.

Many counts were recorded for this clonotype. The chain carries TRBV9 and TRBJ1-4, with D hard to call. Germline-derived CDR1 and CDR2 are SGDLS and YYNGEE. Trimming shortened V by 0 bases and J by 4 bases, and 4 bases separated the two germline ends. The CDR3 is 13 residues long. The CDR3 bases are TGTGCCAGCAGCGTAGGGGTTAATGAAAAACTGTTTTTT. Amino acid sequence: CASSVGVNEKLFF.

This clonotype was seen only a few times. This chain uses TRBV6-1 with TRBJ1-1; D uncertain. Looked up from germline, CDR1 is MNHNS and CDR2 is SASEGT. The CDR3 runs to 14 residues. V lost 5 bases and J 5 bases, leaving 15 bases between the germline ends. The CDR3 DNA reads as TGTGCCAGCAGTCGTGGGGTGTTAAGGACTGAAGCTTTCTTT. It yields the protein CASSRGVLRTEAFF.

This clonotype was picked up a small number of times. The chain is built from TRBV28 and TRBJ2-7; 7 nucleotides line up with TRBD1. The CDR3 loop spans 12 amino acids. With 10 bases clipped from V and 1 base from J, the junction kept 4 bases outside the gene matches. Per germline, CDR1 MDHEN and CDR2 SYDVKM. The CDR3 DNA sequence: TGTGCCACCACCAGGGGGTCCTACGAGCAGTACTTC. The encoded protein is CATTRGSYEQYF.

This clonotype has only a few counts. The J gene is TRBJ2-3, the V gene TRBV5-1; no firm D call. Trimming took off 0 bases at V and 5 bases at J, with 10 bases between the two ends. The CDR3 covers 14 residues. Looked up from germline, CDR1 is SGHRS and CDR2 is YFSETQ. In nucleotides, the CDR3 is TGCGCCAGCAGCTTGGGCACGGCGGTAGATACGCAGTATTTT. Amino acids: CASSLGTAVDTQYF.

The V call is TRBV30, the J call TRBJ2-4, with D unclear. The J call may be in error: the DNA end matches TRBJ2-7 better. This CDR3 has 12 residues. Germline assignment: CDR1 GTSNPN and CDR2 SVGIG (reference sequence). The CDR3 region is CAWTRVGYEQYF. The CDR3 DNA reads TGTGCCTGGACTCGGGTCGGCTACGAGCAGTACTTC.

This clonotype was detected a few times. This chain links TRBV20-1 with TRBJ1-1; tentatively, D is TRBD1 (5 bases). CDR1 is DFQATT, CDR2 SNEGSKA, per germline (reference sequence). V was clipped by 0 bases and J by 3 bases, with 11 bases between them. The CDR3 has 14 residues. CDR3 nucleotide sequence: TGCAGTGCTAGAGATGAGGGGAGGTACACTGAAGCTTTCTTT. It encodes CSARDEGRYTEAFF.

A note on this clonotype: A read error may produce the germline difference seen at one junction end. V is TRBV3-1 and J is TRBJ2-5; 11 bases line up with TRBD2. The DNA end is a closer match to TRBJ2-7, so the J assignment may be wrong. The CDR3 totals 14 residues. Germline-derived CDR1 and CDR2 are LGHDT and YNNKEL (reference sequence). CDR3 sequence (DNA): TGTACCAGCAGCCTCACTAGCGGGGGCTACGAGCAGTACTTC. As protein: CTSSLTSGGYEQYF.

Of note for this clonotype: A much bigger clone sits one base away, suggesting this may be a read error. The rearrangement links TRBV4-3 to TRBJ2-3; either TRBD1 or TRBD2 may supply D (5 bases each). CDR1 is LGHNA, CDR2 YSLEER, per germline. This CDR3 spans 15 amino acids. CDR3 DNA sequence: TGCGCCGGCAGCCAGGCAGGGACGATCACAGATACGCAGTATTTT. Protein sequence: CAGSQAGTITDTQYF.

With regard to this clonotype: A much more abundant neighbour one base away suggests this may be a read error. The chain uses TRBV29-1 and TRBJ2-4; D is possibly TRBD2 (7 bases). V was trimmed by 6 bases and J by 5 bases, leaving 14 bases between them. Germline CDR1 is SQVTM and CDR2 is ANQGSEA. The CDR3 is 13 residues long. The CDR3 DNA follows: TGCAGCGTGGGACGGGGGGCCCAAAACATTCAGTACTTC. Protein product: CSVGRGAQNIQYF.

CDR3 protein: CASSQGIEEQYF. The CDR3 DNA reads TGCGCCAGCAGCCAGGGGATAGAGGAGCAGTACTTC. The chain combines TRBV4-1 with TRBJ2-5; D is ambiguous. CDR3 length: 12 amino acids. Trimming left V 3 bases short and J 11 bases short, with 13 bases between. Germline V gene lookup returns CDR1 MGHRA and CDR2 YSYEKL.